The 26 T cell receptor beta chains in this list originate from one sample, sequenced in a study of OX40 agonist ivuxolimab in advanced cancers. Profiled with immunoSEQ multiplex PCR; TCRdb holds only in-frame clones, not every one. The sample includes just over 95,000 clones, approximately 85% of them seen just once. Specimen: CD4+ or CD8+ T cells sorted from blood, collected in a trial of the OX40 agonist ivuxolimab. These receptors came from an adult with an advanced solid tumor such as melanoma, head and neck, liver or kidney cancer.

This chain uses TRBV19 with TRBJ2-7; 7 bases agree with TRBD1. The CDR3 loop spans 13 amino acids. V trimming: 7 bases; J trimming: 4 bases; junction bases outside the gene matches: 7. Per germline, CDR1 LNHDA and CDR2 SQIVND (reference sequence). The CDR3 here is CASKPSRGYEQYF. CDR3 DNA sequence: TGTGCCAGTAAGCCAAGCAGGGGGTACGAGCAGTACTTC. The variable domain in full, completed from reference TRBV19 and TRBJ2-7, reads DGGITQSPKYLFRKEGQNVTLSCEQNLNHDAMYWYRQDPGQGLRLIYYSQIVNDFQKGDIAEGYSVSREKKESFPLTVTSAQKNPTAFYLCASKPSRGYEQYFGPGTRLTVT.

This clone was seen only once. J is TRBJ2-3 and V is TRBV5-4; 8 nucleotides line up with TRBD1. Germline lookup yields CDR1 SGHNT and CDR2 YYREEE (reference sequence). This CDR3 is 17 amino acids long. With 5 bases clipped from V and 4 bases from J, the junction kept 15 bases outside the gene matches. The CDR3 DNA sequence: TGTGCCAGCAGTACAATTACCGGGACAGGTCGGTCAGATACGCAGTATTTT. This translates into CASSTITGTGRSDTQYF.

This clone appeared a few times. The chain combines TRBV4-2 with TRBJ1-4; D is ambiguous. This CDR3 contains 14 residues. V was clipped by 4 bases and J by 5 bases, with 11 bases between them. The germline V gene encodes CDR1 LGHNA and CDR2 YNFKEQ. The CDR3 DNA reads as TGTGCCAGCAGCCTACAGCAACCAAATGAAAAACTGTTTTTT. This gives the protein CASSLQQPNEKLFF.

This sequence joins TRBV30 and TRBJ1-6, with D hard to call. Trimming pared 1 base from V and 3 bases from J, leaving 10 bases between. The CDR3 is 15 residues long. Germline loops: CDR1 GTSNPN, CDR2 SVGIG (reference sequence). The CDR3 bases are TGTGCCTGGAGTGAAAGCAGAGTCTATAATTCACCCCTCCACTTT. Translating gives CAWSESRVYNSPLHF. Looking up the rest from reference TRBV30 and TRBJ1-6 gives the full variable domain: SQTIHQWPATLVQPVGSPLSLECTVEGTSNPNLYWYRQAAGRGLQLLFYSVGIGQISSEVPQNLSASRPQDRQFILSSKKLLLSDSGFYLCAWSESRVYNSPLHFGNGTRLTVT.

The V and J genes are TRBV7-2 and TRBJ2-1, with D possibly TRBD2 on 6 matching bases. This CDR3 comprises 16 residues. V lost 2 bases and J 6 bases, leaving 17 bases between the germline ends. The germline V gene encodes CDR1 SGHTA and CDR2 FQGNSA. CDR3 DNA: TGTGCCAGCAGCTTAATGCCCCAGGGAGGTGGCAATGAGCAGTTCTTC. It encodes CASSLMPQGGGNEQFF.

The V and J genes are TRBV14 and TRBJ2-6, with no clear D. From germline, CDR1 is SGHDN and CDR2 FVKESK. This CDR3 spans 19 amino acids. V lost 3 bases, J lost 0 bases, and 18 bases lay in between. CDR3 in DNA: TGTGCCAGCAGCCAGGGCTTTCTCAACGAGAACTCTGGGGCCAACGTCCTGACTTTC. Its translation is CASSQGFLNENSGANVLTF.

The CDR3 DNA reads TGTGCCAGCAGCTTAGTATACGGACAGACCTACGAGCAGTACTTC. As protein: CASSLVYGQTYEQYF. The V call is TRBV7-2, the J call TRBJ2-7; weak D call: TRBD1 (6 bases). Germline loops: CDR1 SGHTA, CDR2 FQGNSA. The V end lost 1 base, the J end lost 2 bases, and 12 bases lay between the germline ends. CDR3 length: 15 amino acids.

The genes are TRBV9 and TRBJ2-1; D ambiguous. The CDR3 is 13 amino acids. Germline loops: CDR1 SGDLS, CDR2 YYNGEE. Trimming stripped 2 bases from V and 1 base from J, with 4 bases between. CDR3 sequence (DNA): TGTGCCAGCAGCGTTGGTTCCTACAATGAGCAGTTCTTC. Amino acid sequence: CASSVGSYNEQFF.

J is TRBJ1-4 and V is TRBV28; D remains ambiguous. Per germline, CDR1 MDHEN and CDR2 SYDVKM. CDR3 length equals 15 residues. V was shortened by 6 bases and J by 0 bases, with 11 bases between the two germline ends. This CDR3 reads CASSPDAATNEKLFF. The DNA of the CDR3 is TGTGCCAGCAGCCCCGACGCCGCAACTAATGAAAAACTGTTTTTT.

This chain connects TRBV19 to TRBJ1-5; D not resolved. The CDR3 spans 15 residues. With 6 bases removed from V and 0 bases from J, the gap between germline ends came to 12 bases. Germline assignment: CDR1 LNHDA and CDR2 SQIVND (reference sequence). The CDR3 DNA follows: TGTGCCAGTAGCCCCGATGAGAATAGCAATCAGCCCCAGCATTTT. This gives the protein CASSPDENSNQPQHF. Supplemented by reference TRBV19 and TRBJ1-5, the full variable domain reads DGGITQSPKYLFRKEGQNVTLSCEQNLNHDAMYWYRQDPGQGLRLIYYSQIVNDFQKGDIAEGYSVSREKKESFPLTVTSAQKNPTAFYLCASSPDENSNQPQHFGDGTRLSIL.

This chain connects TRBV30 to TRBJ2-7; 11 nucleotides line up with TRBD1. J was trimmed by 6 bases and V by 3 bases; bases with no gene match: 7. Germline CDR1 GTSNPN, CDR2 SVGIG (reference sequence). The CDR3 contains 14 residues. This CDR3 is CAWSEPDRGPEQYF. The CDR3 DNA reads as TGTGCCTGGAGCGAACCGGACAGGGGGCCCGAGCAGTACTTC.

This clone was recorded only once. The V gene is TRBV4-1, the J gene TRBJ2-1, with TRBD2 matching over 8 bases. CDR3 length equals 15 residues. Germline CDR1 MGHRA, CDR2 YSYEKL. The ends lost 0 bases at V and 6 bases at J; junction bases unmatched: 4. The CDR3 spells CASSQEGLGLNEQFF. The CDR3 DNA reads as TGCGCCAGCAGCCAAGAGGGACTAGGCCTCAATGAGCAGTTCTTC.

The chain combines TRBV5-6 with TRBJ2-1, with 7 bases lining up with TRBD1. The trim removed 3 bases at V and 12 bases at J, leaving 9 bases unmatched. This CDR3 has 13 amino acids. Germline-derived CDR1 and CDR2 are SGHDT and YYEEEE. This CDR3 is CASSYWDRNWQFF. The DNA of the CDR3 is TGTGCCAGCAGCTACTGGGACAGAAATTGGCAGTTCTTC.

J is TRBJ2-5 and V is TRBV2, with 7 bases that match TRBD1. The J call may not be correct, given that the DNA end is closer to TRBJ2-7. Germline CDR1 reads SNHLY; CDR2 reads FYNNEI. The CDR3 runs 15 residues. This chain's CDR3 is CASRYLTGSSYEQYF. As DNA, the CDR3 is TGTGCCAGCAGGTATTTGACAGGGAGCTCCTACGAGCAGTACTTC.

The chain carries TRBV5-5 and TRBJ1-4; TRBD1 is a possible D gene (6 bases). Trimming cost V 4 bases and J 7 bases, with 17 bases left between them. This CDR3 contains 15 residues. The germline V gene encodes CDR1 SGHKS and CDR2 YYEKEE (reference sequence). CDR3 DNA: TGTGCCAGCAGCCAGTCGGCAGGGGAAGGTGAAAAACTGTTTTTT. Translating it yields CASSQSAGEGEKLFF.

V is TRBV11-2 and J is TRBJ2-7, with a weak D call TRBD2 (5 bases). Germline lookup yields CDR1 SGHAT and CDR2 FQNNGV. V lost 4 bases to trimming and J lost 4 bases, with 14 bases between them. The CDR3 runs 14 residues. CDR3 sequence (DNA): TGTGCCAGCAGCTCGGGAACCCAGACTTACGAGCAGTACTTC. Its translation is CASSSGTQTYEQYF.

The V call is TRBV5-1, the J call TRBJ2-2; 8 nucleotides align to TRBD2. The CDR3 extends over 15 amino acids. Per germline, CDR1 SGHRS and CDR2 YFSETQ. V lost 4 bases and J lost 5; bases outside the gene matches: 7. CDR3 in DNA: TGCGCCAGCAGCCGTACGGGAGGGGGGACCGGGGAGCTGTTTTTT. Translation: CASSRTGGGTGELFF.

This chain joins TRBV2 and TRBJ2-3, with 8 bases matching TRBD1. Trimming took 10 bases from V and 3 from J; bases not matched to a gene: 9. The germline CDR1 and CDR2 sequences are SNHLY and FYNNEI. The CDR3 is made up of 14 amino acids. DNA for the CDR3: TGTGCCACTTACCGGGACAGGCTTACAGATACGCAGTATTTT. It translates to CATYRDRLTDTQYF. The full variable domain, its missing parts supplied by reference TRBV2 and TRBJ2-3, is EPEVTQTPSHQVTQMGQEVILRCVPISNHLYFYWYRQILGQKVEFLVSFYNNEISEKSEIFDDQFSVERPDGSNFTLKIRSTKLEDSAMYFCATYRDRLTDTQYFGPGTRLTVL.

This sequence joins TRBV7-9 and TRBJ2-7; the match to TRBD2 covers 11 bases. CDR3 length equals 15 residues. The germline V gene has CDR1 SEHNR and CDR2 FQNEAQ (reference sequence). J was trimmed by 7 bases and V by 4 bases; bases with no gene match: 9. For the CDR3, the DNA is TGTGCCAGCAGCTACACCGGGACTAGCGGCAAGGAGCAGTACTTC. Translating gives CASSYTGTSGKEQYF. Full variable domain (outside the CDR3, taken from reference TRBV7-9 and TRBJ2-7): DTGVSQNPRHKITKRGQNVTFRCDPISEHNRLYWYRQTLGQGPEFLTYFQNEAQLEKSRLLSDRFSAERPKGSFSTLEIQRTEQGDSAMYLCASSYTGTSGKEQYFGPGTRLTVT.

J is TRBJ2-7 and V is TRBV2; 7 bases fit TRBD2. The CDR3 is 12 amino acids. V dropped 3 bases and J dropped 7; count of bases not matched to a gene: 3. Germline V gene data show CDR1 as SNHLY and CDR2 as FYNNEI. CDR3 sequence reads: CASSDGGWEQYF. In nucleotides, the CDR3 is TGTGCCAGCAGTGACGGGGGGTGGGAGCAGTACTTC. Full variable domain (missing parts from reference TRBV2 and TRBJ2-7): EPEVTQTPSHQVTQMGQEVILRCVPISNHLYFYWYRQILGQKVEFLVSFYNNEISEKSEIFDDQFSVERPDGSNFTLKIRSTKLEDSAMYFCASSDGGWEQYFGPGTRLTVT.

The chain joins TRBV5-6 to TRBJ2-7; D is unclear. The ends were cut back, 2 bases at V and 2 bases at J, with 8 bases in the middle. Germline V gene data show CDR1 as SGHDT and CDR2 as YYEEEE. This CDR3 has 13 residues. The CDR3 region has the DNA TGTGCCAGCAGCTTTAACGTGGCCTACGAGCAGTACTTC. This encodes CASSFNVAYEQYF.

The CDR3 nucleotides are TGTGCCAGCAGCTTAACGGCGGCTAGCGGGACAGATACGCAGTATTTT. This codes for CASSLTAASGTDTQYF. The J gene is TRBJ2-3, the V gene TRBV7-3; 8 bases fit TRBD2. The CDR3 extends over 16 amino acids. Looked up from germline, CDR1 is SGHTA and CDR2 is FQGTGA. V lost 0 bases, J lost 3 bases, and 5 bases stayed unmatched.

The CDR3 sequence is CASSVRNEQFF. The CDR3 DNA follows: TGTGCCAGCAGCGTTCGGAATGAGCAGTTCTTC. This chain links TRBV7-6 with TRBJ2-1, with D hard to call. The CDR3 is made up of 11 amino acids. The germline V gene has CDR1 SGHVS and CDR2 FNYEAQ. With 5 bases removed from V and 7 bases from J, the gap between germline ends came to 6 bases.

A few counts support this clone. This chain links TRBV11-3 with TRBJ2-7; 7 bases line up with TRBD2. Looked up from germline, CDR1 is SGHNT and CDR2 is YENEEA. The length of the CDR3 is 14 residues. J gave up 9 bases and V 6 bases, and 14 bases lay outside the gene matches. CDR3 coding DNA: TGTGCCAGCAGGAATAGTGCCCTAGGGAGGGTGCAGTACTTC. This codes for CASRNSALGRVQYF.

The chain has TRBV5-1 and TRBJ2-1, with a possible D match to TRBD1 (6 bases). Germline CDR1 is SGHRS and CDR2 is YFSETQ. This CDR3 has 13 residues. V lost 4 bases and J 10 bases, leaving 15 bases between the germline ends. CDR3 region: CASSLPQGREQFF. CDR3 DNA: TGCGCCAGCAGCCTACCACAGGGAAGGGAGCAGTTCTTC. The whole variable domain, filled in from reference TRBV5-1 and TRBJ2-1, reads KAGVTQTPRYLIKTRGQQVTLSCSPISGHRSVSWYQQTPGQGLQFLFEYFSETQRNKGNFPGRFSGRQFSNSRSEMNVSTLELGDSALYLCASSLPQGREQFFGPGTRLTVL.

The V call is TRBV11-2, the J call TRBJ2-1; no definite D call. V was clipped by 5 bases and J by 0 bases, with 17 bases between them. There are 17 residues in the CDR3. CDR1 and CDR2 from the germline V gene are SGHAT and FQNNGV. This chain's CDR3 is CASSGSLGETSYNEQFF. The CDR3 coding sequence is TGTGCCAGCAGCGGTAGTCTTGGCGAAACCTCCTACAATGAGCAGTTCTTC.